Given below is one T cell receptor (beta chain) in context. The data were taken from a study of PD-1 blockade in mismatch repair-deficient tumors. This CDR3 contains 14 residues. V was cut by 0 bases and J by 4 bases, with 7 bases left in between. Germline CDR1 and CDR2: LNHNV and YYDKDF (reference sequence). The assay was immunoSEQ multiplex PCR, and TCRdb's table has in-frame clones only and misses some. The sample records around 25,000 clones, approximately 84% being singletons. Every patient had mismatch repair deficiency by PCR or immunohistochemistry. The clonotype was recovered from an adult with mismatch repair-deficient cancer. The sample was PBMCs, taken before pembrolizumab treatment. The J gene is TRBJ1-5, the V gene TRBV15; D might be TRBD1 (6 bases). CDR3 sequence (DNA): TGTGCCACCAGCAGAGAAACAGGGAATCAGCCCCAGCATTTT. Translating gives CATSRETGNQPQHF.